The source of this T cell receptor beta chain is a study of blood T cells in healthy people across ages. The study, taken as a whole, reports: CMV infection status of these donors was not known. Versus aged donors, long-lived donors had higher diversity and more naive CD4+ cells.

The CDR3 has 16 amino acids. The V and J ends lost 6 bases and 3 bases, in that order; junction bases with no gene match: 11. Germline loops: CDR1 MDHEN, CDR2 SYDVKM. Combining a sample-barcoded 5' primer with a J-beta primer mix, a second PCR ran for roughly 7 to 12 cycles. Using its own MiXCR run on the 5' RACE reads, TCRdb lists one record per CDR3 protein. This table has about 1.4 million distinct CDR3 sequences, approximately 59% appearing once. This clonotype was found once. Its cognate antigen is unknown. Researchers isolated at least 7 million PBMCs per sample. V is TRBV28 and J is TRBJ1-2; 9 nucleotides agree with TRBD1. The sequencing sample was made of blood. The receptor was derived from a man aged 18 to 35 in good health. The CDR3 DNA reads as TGTGCCAGCAGAACACCGGGACAGGGTTTTCACTATGGCTACACCTTC. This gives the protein CASRTPGQGFHYGYTF.